The 19 T cell receptor beta chains listed next were all sequenced from one sample in a study of spatial heterogeneity in lung cancer. TCRdb redid the calling of the 5' RACE reads with MiXCR, one entry per CDR3 protein. The table lists 110,000 or so distinct CDR3 sequences, roughly a tenth of them singletons, with roughly 26% in the top ten. Time point: blood at routine non-recurrence follow-up after resection. Specimen: PBMCs, collected at follow-up. The receptors derive from a female donor with early-stage non-small cell lung cancer.

The V and J genes are TRBV12-3 or TRBV12-4 and TRBJ2-2, with 7 positions matching TRBD2. This CDR3 is built from 16 residues. Unmatched junction bases numbered 11, after V lost 6 bases and J lost 4 bases. CDR3: CASRPTSSRGTGELFF. The DNA for the CDR3 is TGTGCCAGCAGACCGACTAGCTCGAGGGGCACCGGGGAGCTGTTTTTT.

This clonotype came up many times. V and J are TRBV21-1 and TRBJ2-2; the table assigns TRBD1, which was not confirmed against the DNA. TRBV21-1 is noted as a pseudogene. This CDR3 contains 16 residues. CDR3 DNA sequence: TGTGCCAGCAGCCGACGGGACAGGGGTATCTCCGGGGAGCTGTTTTTT. Amino acid sequence: CASSRRDRGISGELFF.

The chain has TRBV29-1 and TRBJ2-3; D gene uncertain. The CDR3 has 12 residues. CDR1 is SQVTM, CDR2 ANQGSEA, per germline. The V and J ends lost 0 bases and 2 bases respectively, with 3 bases between them. The CDR3 DNA is TGCAGCGTTGAAGAATCCACAGATACGCAGTATTTT. This sequence encodes CSVEESTDTQYF.

This clonotype was counted many times. The chain recombines TRBV28 with TRBJ1-5; D might be TRBD1 (6 bases). Deletions cut 3 bases from V and 1 base from J, with 13 bases between. The CDR3 spans 16 residues. The germline CDR1 and CDR2 sequences are MDHEN and SYDVKM. For the CDR3, the DNA is TGTGCCAGCAGTTTTGGGCGGCAGGGGAGCAATCAGCCCCAGCATTTT. This encodes CASSFGRQGSNQPQHF.

This clonotype was recorded many times. This chain joins TRBV6-2 or TRBV6-3 and TRBJ2-7; 10 bases agree with TRBD2. V was clipped by 4 bases and J by 5 bases; unmatched bases: 5. This CDR3 region has 14 residues. Germline assignment: CDR1 MNHEY and CDR2 SVGEGT. CDR3 sequence: CASSFLAGEDEQYF. CDR3 bases: TGTGCCAGCAGTTTTCTAGCGGGAGAAGACGAGCAGTACTTC.

This clonotype occurred a few times. The chain carries TRBV28 and TRBJ1-2, with no clear D. Germline V gene sequence: CDR1 MDHEN, CDR2 SYDVKM. V was cut by 7 bases and J by 4 bases, with 13 bases left in between. This CDR3 has 13 residues. The CDR3 nucleotides read TGTGCCAGCACCGCGGCGAGGATCTATGGCTACACCTTC. As protein: CASTAARIYGYTF.

The chain is built from TRBV7-2 and TRBJ1-5, with D possibly TRBD1 on 6 matching bases. The V gene's germline CDR1 is SGHTA and CDR2 FQGNSA. Between the trimmed V and J ends, which lost 2 bases and 1 base, there was a span of 9 bases. The CDR3 is 15 residues long. CDR3 nucleotides: TGTGCCAGCAGCTTATACAGGGAGAGCAATCAGCCCCAGCATTTT. Residues: CASSLYRESNQPQHF. The full variable domain, its missing parts supplied by reference TRBV7-2 and TRBJ1-5, is GAGVSQSPSNKVTEKGKDVELRCDPISGHTALYWYRQSLGQGLEFLIYFQGNSAPDKSGLPSDRFSAERTGGSVSTLTIQRTQQEDSAVYLCASSLYRESNQPQHFGDGTRLSIL.

This clonotype turned up a few times. The chain recombines TRBV20-1 with TRBJ1-5; maybe TRBD1 (6 bases). Trimming took 6 bases from V and 6 from J, leaving 18 bases between them. The CDR3 spans 14 residues. In germline, CDR1 is DFQATT, CDR2 SNEGSKA (reference sequence). The CDR3 nucleotides read TGCAGTGCCTACCCACAGGGTCTGGGTCAGCCCCAGCATTTT. This sequence encodes CSAYPQGLGQPQHF.

This clonotype was seen a few times. The chain links TRBV9 to TRBJ2-3, with 8 bases aligning to TRBD2. The CDR3 consists of 16 residues. Losses at the gene ends were 1 base for V and 0 bases for J; bases not matched to a gene: 4. Germline assignment: CDR1 SGDLS and CDR2 YYNGEE. The CDR3 nucleotides read TGTGCCAGCAGCGTACAACTAGCGGTTAGCACAGATACGCAGTATTTT. Amino acids: CASSVQLAVSTDTQYF.

The chain couples TRBV12-3 or TRBV12-4 to TRBJ2-5; D might be TRBD1 (6 bases). The V end was cut by 8 bases, the J end by 2 bases, with 12 bases between. The CDR3 runs to 13 residues. CDR3 coding DNA: TGTGCCAGCTCAGGGGAAAATCAAGAGACCCAGTACTTC. Translating it yields CASSGENQETQYF.

The sample holds a few counts of this clonotype. DNA of the CDR3: TGTGCCAGCAGAACTACAGGGGTCAAAAATTCACCCCTCCACTTT. It specifies CASRTTGVKNSPLHF. The rearrangement links TRBV6-6 to TRBJ1-6, with 7 bases aligning to TRBD1. The germline CDR1 and CDR2 sequences are MNHNY and SVGAGI (reference sequence). The J segment lost 7 bases and the V segment lost 6 bases, leaving 9 bases of the junction unmatched. This CDR3 is built from 15 residues.

The CDR3, as DNA: TGTGCCAGCAGCTTGGGGGGACAGGGGTCCGGGGAGCTGTTTTTT. Its translation: CASSLGGQGSGELFF. The chain is built from TRBV5-4 and TRBJ2-2; 10 positions match TRBD1. CDR1 and CDR2 (germline): SGHNT, YYREEE (reference sequence). CDR3 length: 15 amino acids. Trimming removed 0 bases from V and 6 bases from J; junction bases left unmatched: 2.

This clonotype was seen a few times. V and J are TRBV4-2 and TRBJ2-5, with TRBD1 matching over 7 bases. CDR1 and CDR2 (germline): LGHNA, YNFKEQ. V trimming: 2 bases; J trimming: 3 bases; junction bases outside the gene matches: 3. This CDR3 contains 14 residues. As DNA, the CDR3 is TGTGCCAGCAGCCAATCGGGACAGAAAGAGACCCAGTACTTC. Its translation is CASSQSGQKETQYF.

There are many counts of this clonotype. The chain couples TRBV11-2 to TRBJ2-3; 7 bases align to TRBD2. V lost 3 bases, J lost 2 bases, and 5 bases stayed unmatched. This CDR3 region has 15 residues. The germline CDR1 and CDR2 sequences are SGHAT and FQNNGV. The CDR3 DNA sequence: TGTGCCAGCAGCTTGGGCCTAGCGGTCACAGATACGCAGTATTTT. The encoded protein is CASSLGLAVTDTQYF.

The chain uses TRBV18 and TRBJ1-4; D not resolved. Germline V gene data show CDR1 as KGHSH and CDR2 as LQKENI. This CDR3 comprises 16 residues. V was cut by 3 bases and J by 8 bases, with 19 bases left in between. CDR3 DNA sequence: TGTGCCAGCTCACCCTATAGAGCGGGCGAGGGCGAAAAACTGTTTTTT. It yields the protein CASSPYRAGEGEKLFF.

The chain joins TRBV10-3 to TRBJ2-7; TRBD1 aligns across 8 bases. CDR3 length equals 12 residues. Germline CDR1 and CDR2: ENHRY and SYGVKD. V dropped 6 bases and J dropped 7; count of bases not matched to a gene: 5. The CDR3 nucleotides read TGTGCCATCAGGGAACAGGGGGGAGAGCAGTACGTC. Protein sequence: CAIREQGGEQYV.

The chain has TRBV27 and TRBJ1-2; weak D call: TRBD1 (5 bases). The CDR3 runs to 15 residues. Germline-derived CDR1 and CDR2 are MNHEY and SMNVEV (reference sequence). Trimming took 3 bases from V and 4 from J, leaving 15 bases between them. CDR3 protein: CASSFGTANGYGYTF. The CDR3 nucleotides read TGTGCCAGCAGTTTTGGGACGGCTAACGGCTATGGCTACACCTTC.

This clonotype was picked up a small number of times. V and J are TRBV3-1 and TRBJ2-5, with a weak D call TRBD1 (6 bases). Trimming took 3 bases from V and 2 from J, leaving 7 bases between them. The CDR3 sequence is 13 residues long. In germline, CDR1 is LGHDT, CDR2 YNNKEL (reference sequence). DNA of the CDR3: TGTGCCAGCAGCCAGCAGGGGCAAGAGACCCAGTACTTC. Protein: CASSQQGQETQYF.

This clonotype was counted at least ten times. The rearrangement links TRBV2 to TRBJ2-3; 13 nucleotides match TRBD2. This CDR3 has 16 amino acids. Germline-derived CDR1 and CDR2 are SNHLY and FYNNEI. J was trimmed by 6 bases and V by 6 bases; bases with no gene match: 9. CDR3 protein: CASRTGLAGPGDTQYF. In nucleotides, the CDR3 is TGTGCCAGCAGAACGGGACTAGCGGGACCAGGGGATACGCAGTATTTT. The full variable domain, its missing parts supplied by reference TRBV2 and TRBJ2-3, is EPEVTQTPSHQVTQMGQEVILRCVPISNHLYFYWYRQILGQKVEFLVSFYNNEISEKSEIFDDQFSVERPDGSNFTLKIRSTKLEDSAMYFCASRTGLAGPGDTQYFGPGTRLTVL.